The 10 T cell receptor beta chains reported below all come from one sample, sequenced in a study of CD4 T cells in relation to SARS-CoV-2 and coronaviruses. No cognate antigen is known for these TCRs. TCRdb's table, derived via immunoSEQ multiplex PCR, lists solely in-frame clones and lacks some. The sample includes about 23,000 clones, more than 75% of them seen just once. The unexposed donors gave CD4+ T cells in about 2011-2018, prior to COVID-19. CD4+ T cells were isolated from the cells after roughly 11 days of culture. The specimen sequenced was CD4+ T cells from PBMCs, cultured in vitro. The origin of the receptors is a human donor in good health.

CDR3 residues: CAISLTGGSNSPLHF. CDR3 in DNA: TGTGCCATCAGCCTCACAGGGGGGAGTAATTCACCCCTCCACTTT. The chain uses TRBV10-3 and TRBJ1-6; the match to TRBD1 covers 8 bases. The CDR3 runs to 15 residues. Germline trimming cut 6 bases from V and 6 bases from J; bases unmatched to any gene: 7. Germline assignment: CDR1 ENHRY and CDR2 SYGVKD.

The chain couples TRBV5-4 to TRBJ2-3, with TRBD2 matching over 9 bases. The V and J ends lost 0 bases and 4 bases, in that order; junction bases with no gene match: 6. Germline V CDR1 and CDR2: SGHNT, YYREEE (reference sequence). CDR3 length equals 16 residues. CDR3 in amino acids: CASSLDGGRASDTQYF. The CDR3 DNA reads as TGTGCCAGCAGCTTGGACGGCGGGAGGGCTTCAGATACGCAGTATTTT.

The chain employs TRBV19 and TRBJ2-3, with 10 bases lining up with TRBD2. CDR1 and CDR2 from the germline V gene are LNHDA and SQIVND (reference sequence). Trimming at V came to 3 bases and at J to 1 base, leaving 7 bases not matched to a gene. The CDR3 runs 17 residues. DNA of the CDR3: TGTGCCAGTAGTATTCTTCCCGGGACTAGCGGCACAGATACGCAGTATTTT. Translated, it gives CASSILPGTSGTDTQYF. The full variable domain, its missing parts supplied by reference TRBV19 and TRBJ2-3, is DGGITQSPKYLFRKEGQNVTLSCEQNLNHDAMYWYRQDPGQGLRLIYYSQIVNDFQKGDIAEGYSVSREKKESFPLTVTSAQKNPTAFYLCASSILPGTSGTDTQYFGPGTRLTVL.

The chain's CDR3 is CASSPTGGVNEQYF. The CDR3 DNA sequence: TGTGCCAGCAGCCCTACAGGGGGCGTAAACGAGCAGTACTTC. The V gene is TRBV5-6, the J gene TRBJ2-7; TRBD1 matches at 9 bases. The CDR3 contains 14 residues. Per germline, CDR1 SGHDT and CDR2 YYEEEE. Germline trimming cut 4 bases from V and 5 bases from J; bases unmatched to any gene: 7.

The rearrangement uses TRBV2 and TRBJ1-5; 7 bases match TRBD1. Germline V gives CDR1 SNHLY, CDR2 FYNNEI. The CDR3 spans 14 residues. J gave up 3 bases and V 5 bases, and 4 bases lay outside the gene matches. CDR3 bases: TGTGCCAGCAGTCCGGACAGGATCAATCAGCCCCAGCATTTT. Encoded protein: CASSPDRINQPQHF.

This clone came up a few times. The chain is built from TRBV5-6 and TRBJ2-7, with 9 positions matching TRBD2. Germline assignment: CDR1 SGHDT and CDR2 YYEEEE. This CDR3 region has 14 residues. J gave up 3 bases and V 3 bases, and 4 bases lay outside the gene matches. This chain's CDR3 is CASSSSSGVYEQYF. CDR3 DNA sequence: TGTGCCAGCAGCTCCTCTAGCGGGGTCTACGAGCAGTACTTC.

The rearrangement links TRBV9 to TRBJ2-3, with D perhaps TRBD1 or TRBD2 (5 bases each). The CDR3 has 15 residues. V lost 3 bases and J 15 bases, leaving 26 bases between the germline ends. CDR1 is SGDLS and CDR2 is YYNGEE in the germline V gene. CDR3 in amino acids: CASSARGTLGPGSYF. The CDR3 bases are TGTGCCAGCAGCGCGAGAGGGACCCTCGGGCCGGGCAGTTATTTT.

The chain carries TRBV7-2 and TRBJ2-7; no clear D. The CDR3 contains 13 residues. Trimming took off 1 base at V and 5 bases at J, with 9 bases between the two ends. Per the germline V gene, CDR1 is SGHTA and CDR2 is FQGNSA. CDR3 sequence: CASSLGRMNEQYF. The CDR3 DNA sequence: TGTGCCAGCAGCTTAGGCAGGATGAACGAGCAGTACTTC.

V gene TRBV19 combines with J gene TRBJ2-7, with D tentatively TRBD1 (6 bases). Trimming left V 3 bases short and J 2 bases short, with 14 bases between. Germline CDR1 and CDR2: LNHDA and SQIVND (reference sequence). The CDR3 spans 15 residues. The CDR3 DNA is TGTGCCAGTAGTATTTCTTCAAGGGGGACCTACGAGCAGTACTTC. Residues: CASSISSRGTYEQYF. Looking up the rest from reference TRBV19 and TRBJ2-7 gives the full variable domain: DGGITQSPKYLFRKEGQNVTLSCEQNLNHDAMYWYRQDPGQGLRLIYYSQIVNDFQKGDIAEGYSVSREKKESFPLTVTSAQKNPTAFYLCASSISSRGTYEQYFGPGTRLTVT.

The V and J genes are TRBV10-2 and TRBJ1-2; no definite D call. V gave up 4 bases and J gave up 2 bases, with 8 bases separating them. The length of the CDR3 is 13 residues. Germline assignment: CDR1 WSHSY and CDR2 SAAADI. CDR3 region: CASSGRENYGYTF. In DNA form, the CDR3 reads TGCGCCAGCAGTGGACGGGAAAACTATGGCTACACCTTC.